The clone carrying this TCR beta chain was detected only a few times. The data were obtained in a study of blood T cell repertoires in COVID-19. Overall study context: Donors in the United States, Italy and Spain gave samples during acute or convalescent COVID-19. PBMCs, B-cell-depleted T cells, or T cells were the source of the cDNA or gDNA that made up the material.

Clones were read by immunoSEQ multiplex PCR, and TCRdb kept only the in-frame ones, dropping some. The sample includes 200,000 to 250,000 clones, about 80% of them seen just once. Germline V gives CDR1 SGHRS, CDR2 YFSETQ. The CDR3 consists of 15 residues. Trimming stripped 1 base from V and 6 bases from J, with 14 bases between. Input material: peripheral blood. The TCR comes from a woman aged 80 or over with active or convalescent COVID-19. The chain links TRBV5-1 to TRBJ1-5; D is ambiguous. CDR3 in DNA: TGCGCCAGCAGCTTGACCGGGTCCAAGGCTCAGCCCCAGCATTTT. It is translated as CASSLTGSKAQPQHF.